Below, 16 T cell receptor beta chains from the same sample are listed, as sequenced in a study of T cells in Graves' hyperthyroidism and ophthalmopathy (dated 2019 in TCRdb). The library was obtained by multiplex PCR. The data were produced on an Illumina HiSeq 2000. TCR beta CDR3 regions were amplified from RNA transcripts. A first-round RT-PCR of the TCR CDR3 used the HTBI primer set with the Qiagen OneStep RT-PCR kit. TCRdb ran its own pipeline on the public reads, namely fastp trimming at Q25 and MiXCR clone calling, and kept in-frame beta chains. Each CDR3 protein appears once, grouped with its most common genes and DNA. Across this sample there are more than 300,000 distinct CDR3 sequences, with 14% seen only once. The ten biggest clones cover approximately 25% of the sample. The sequenced sample was blood. The receptors come from a woman in her 30s with Graves' hyperthyroidism.

The table lists this clonotype with many counts. The gene calls are TRBV12-3 or TRBV12-4 and TRBJ2-3; no firm D call. The V gene lost 4 bases and the J gene lost 4 bases, with 15 bases spanning the gap. This CDR3 is built from 15 residues. As DNA, the CDR3 is TGTGCCAGCAGTTCAATAACACGAAAGGCAGATACGCAGTATTTT. Encoded protein: CASSSITRKADTQYF.

V and J are TRBV27 and TRBJ1-5; possible D gene TRBD1, 5 bases. The V and J ends lost 5 bases and 2 bases respectively, with 13 bases between them. The CDR3 extends over 15 amino acids. Germline CDR1 and CDR2: MNHEY and SMNVEV (reference sequence). CDR3 sequence (DNA): TGTGCCAGCAGTGACAGAATATATGGCAATCAGCCCCAGCATTTT. Its protein is CASSDRIYGNQPQHF.

This clonotype has ten or more counts. The V call is TRBV7-2, the J call TRBJ1-1, with D maybe TRBD1 (5 bases). Germline-derived CDR1 and CDR2 are SGHTA and FQGNSA. CDR3 length: 17 residues. The V and J ends lost 2 bases and 5 bases respectively, with 21 bases between them. CDR3 sequence: CASSLTSSSGEGTEAFF. The CDR3 nucleotides are TGTGCCAGCAGCTTAACTTCTTCTTCGGGGGAAGGAACTGAAGCTTTCTTT. Full variable domain (remainder filled in from reference TRBV7-2 and TRBJ1-1): GAGVSQSPSNKVTEKGKDVELRCDPISGHTALYWYRQSLGQGLEFLIYFQGNSAPDKSGLPSDRFSAERTGGSVSTLTIQRTQQEDSAVYLCASSLTSSSGEGTEAFFGQGTRLTVV.

The chain recombines TRBV5-1 with TRBJ1-6; D unclear. With 0 bases removed from V and 6 bases from J, the gap between germline ends came to 4 bases. Germline V gene sequence: CDR1 SGHRS, CDR2 YFSETQ. There are 13 residues in the CDR3. CDR3 sequence: CASSLGINSPLHF. Written as DNA, the CDR3 is TGCGCCAGCAGCTTGGGTATTAATTCACCCCTCCACTTT. The variable domain in full, completed from reference TRBV5-1 and TRBJ1-6, reads KAGVTQTPRYLIKTRGQQVTLSCSPISGHRSVSWYQQTPGQGLQFLFEYFSETQRNKGNFPGRFSGRQFSNSRSEMNVSTLELGDSALYLCASSLGINSPLHFGNGTRLTVT.

Only a few counts were recorded for this clonotype. The chain recombines TRBV5-6 with TRBJ1-1; 10 bases are a match to TRBD1. The V gene's germline CDR1 is SGHDT and CDR2 YYEEEE. This CDR3 spans 14 amino acids. V dropped 3 bases and J dropped 5; count of bases not matched to a gene: 4. In DNA form, the CDR3 reads TGTGCCAGCAGCTGGGGGACAGGGGCGACTGAAGCTTTCTTT. It translates to CASSWGTGATEAFF.

This clonotype was observed a few times. The J gene is TRBJ1-5, the V gene TRBV29-1, with a tentative D call TRBD1 (6 bases). This CDR3 spans 13 amino acids. From germline, CDR1 is SQVTM and CDR2 ANQGSEA. Trimming took off 3 bases at V and 5 bases at J, with 11 bases between the two ends. The CDR3 nucleotides read TGCAGCGTTGATACAGGGAGGGATCAGCCCCAGCATTTT. This translates into CSVDTGRDQPQHF. The variable domain in full, with the rest retrieved from reference TRBV29-1 and TRBJ1-5, is SAVISQKPSRDICQRGTSLTIQCQVDSQVTMMFWYRQQPGQSLTLIATANQGSEATYESGFVIDKFPISRPNLTFSTLTVSNMSPEDSSIYLCSVDTGRDQPQHFGDGTRLSIL.

This clonotype was detected many times. This chain joins TRBV6-6 and TRBJ2-1; D may be TRBD2 (6 bases). In germline, CDR1 is MNHNY, CDR2 SVGAGI (reference sequence). Trimming shortened V by 2 bases and J by 6 bases, and 14 bases separated the two germline ends. The CDR3 is made up of 15 amino acids. The CDR3 region is CASSYAGTTTNEQFF. DNA of the CDR3: TGTGCCAGCAGTTACGCGGGAACTACAACCAATGAGCAGTTCTTC.

The chain uses TRBV19 and TRBJ2-1; 7 bases match TRBD2. Germline V gene data show CDR1 as LNHDA and CDR2 as SQIVND (reference sequence). The CDR3 consists of 14 residues. Trimming at V came to 3 bases and at J to 8 bases, leaving 7 bases not matched to a gene. The CDR3 sequence: CASSILGGQDEQFF. CDR3 in DNA: TGTGCCAGTAGTATCTTGGGAGGGCAGGATGAGCAGTTCTTC.

This clonotype was detected many times. The rearrangement joins TRBV20-1 to TRBJ1-1, with D unresolved. Trimming left V 6 bases short and J 1 base short, with 15 bases between. Germline-derived CDR1 and CDR2 are DFQATT and SNEGSKA (reference sequence). The CDR3 has 14 amino acids. In nucleotides, the CDR3 is TGCAGTGCCGCACCCCCACCGAGGAACACTGAAGCTTTCTTT. Residues: CSAAPPPRNTEAFF.

The gene calls are TRBV28 and TRBJ2-7; D ambiguous. The CDR3 contains 13 residues. CDR1 and CDR2 from the germline V gene are MDHEN and SYDVKM. Trimming removed 8 bases at V and 5 bases at J, with 16 bases between. The CDR3 sequence: CASGRVGMDEQYF. The DNA of the CDR3 is TGTGCCAGCGGACGGGTTGGGATGGACGAGCAGTACTTC. The entire variable domain, with the rest obtained from reference TRBV28 and TRBJ2-7, is as follows: DVKVTQSSRYLVKRTGEKVFLECVQDMDHENMFWYRQDPGLGLRLIYFSYDVKMKEKGDIPEGYSVSREKKERFSLILESASTNQTSMYLCASGRVGMDEQYFGPGTRLTVT.

This clonotype has ten or more counts. The genes are TRBV15 and TRBJ2-1; 8 bases agree with TRBD1. From germline, CDR1 is LNHNV and CDR2 YYDKDF (reference sequence). This CDR3 has 13 amino acids. Germline trimming cut 4 bases from V and 8 bases from J; bases unmatched to any gene: 4. CDR3: CATSMDRVHEQFF. In nucleotides, the CDR3 is TGTGCCACCAGCATGGACAGGGTCCATGAGCAGTTCTTC.

The V gene is TRBV20-1, the J gene TRBJ1-5; 10 bases fit TRBD1. Germline V gene data show CDR1 as DFQATT and CDR2 as SNEGSKA (reference sequence). The CDR3 runs to 17 residues. V dropped 3 bases and J dropped 6; count of bases not matched to a gene: 14. This CDR3 reads CSARRDRGFGFGQPQHF. The CDR3 DNA sequence: TGCAGTGCTAGGAGGGACAGGGGATTTGGATTCGGTCAGCCCCAGCATTTT.

This clonotype came up many times. The rearrangement links TRBV12-3 or TRBV12-4 to TRBJ2-5, with D uncertain. The CDR3 is made up of 13 amino acids. Trimming removed 6 bases at V and 4 bases at J, with 12 bases between. For the CDR3, the DNA is TGTGCCAGCAGGACGGCCGGACGAGAGACCCAGTACTTC. Translation gives CASRTAGRETQYF.

The chain joins TRBV28 to TRBJ2-1; 9 bases fit TRBD2. The germline CDR1 and CDR2 sequences are MDHEN and SYDVKM. CDR3 length equals 16 residues. The V gene end was trimmed by 2 bases and the J gene end by 8 bases; junction bases not matched to a gene: 10. The chain's CDR3 is CASSLGAGGLVDEQFF. CDR3 bases: TGTGCCAGCAGTTTAGGTGCGGGAGGGCTGGTGGATGAGCAGTTCTTC.

The chain is built from TRBV10-3 and TRBJ1-3, with 12 bases that match TRBD1. The CDR3 covers 15 residues. Germline V lookup: CDR1 ENHRY, CDR2 SYGVKD. The trim removed 10 bases at V and 0 bases at J, leaving 4 bases unmatched. CDR3 loop: CATGTGGLSGNTIYF. Written as DNA, the CDR3 is TGTGCCACCGGGACAGGGGGCCTCTCTGGAAACACCATATATTTT.

This clonotype showed up many times. This chain uses TRBV6-5 with TRBJ2-7; 8 bases align to TRBD1. This CDR3 is 13 amino acids long. Germline V CDR1 and CDR2: MNHEY, SVGAGI. V was clipped by 1 base and J by 6 bases; unmatched bases: 2. CDR3 loop: CASSYLGQAEQYF. The DNA for the CDR3 is TGTGCCAGCAGTTACTTGGGACAGGCCGAGCAGTACTTC.